The clone carrying this T cell receptor beta chain showed up just a few times. What it binds is not known. This sample was included in a study of CD8 T cells in ankylosing spondylitis. MiXCR, run by TCRdb on the 5' RACE reads, gives a single entry per CDR3 protein. The sample carries about 170,000 distinct CDR3 sequences, around 16% recorded once. Whole-study findings and limits: Relatively scarce in peripheral blood, disease-linked clones were CD8+.

V trimming: 7 bases; J trimming: 3 bases; junction bases outside the gene matches: 5. This CDR3 contains 14 residues. The chain joins TRBV12-3 or TRBV12-4 to TRBJ2-1, with 8 bases that match TRBD1. The specimen was blood, either unsorted or a sorted T cell fraction (not recorded which). This sequence originates from a male donor with ankylosing spondylitis or in good health (not recorded which). The CDR3 sequence: CASTRTGLYNEQFF. CDR3 nucleotides: TGTGCCAGCACCCGGACAGGGCTCTACAATGAGCAGTTCTTC.